A single sample is the source of the 31 T cell receptor beta chains below, sequenced in a study of blood T cell repertoires in COVID-19. The table came from immunoSEQ multiplex PCR; TCRdb's copy has only in-frame clones and leaves some out. The table includes roughly 250,000 clones, about 88% detected once. Sequencing was done on a sample of peripheral blood. The receptor set was obtained from a woman aged 40 to 50 who had recovered from COVID-19.

The chain employs TRBV30 and TRBJ2-1; D is possibly TRBD1 (5 bases). The V end was cut by 4 bases, the J end by 4 bases, with 11 bases between. The germline CDR1 and CDR2 sequences are GTSNPN and SVGIG (reference sequence). The CDR3 is 13 residues long. CDR3 protein: CAWTQGGYNEQFF. Here the CDR3 DNA reads TGTGCCTGGACGCAGGGCGGTTACAATGAGCAGTTCTTC.

The rearrangement links TRBV18 to TRBJ1-4; 7 bases fit TRBD1. The CDR3 loop spans 14 amino acids. V was pared by 0 bases and J by 8 bases, with 3 bases of the junction left unmatched. Per the germline V gene, CDR1 is KGHSH and CDR2 is LQKENI. CDR3 coding DNA: TGTGCCAGCTCACCACCACAGGGGCGGGAAAAACTGTTTTTT. Residues: CASSPPQGREKLFF.

This clone was seen at least ten times. This chain joins TRBV5-1 and TRBJ2-3, with a possible D match to TRBD1 (6 bases). Germline CDR1 SGHRS, CDR2 YFSETQ. The CDR3 runs 15 residues. Trimming cost V 4 bases and J 6 bases, with 18 bases left between them. The chain's CDR3 is CASSRLGHSSDTQYF. The CDR3 coding sequence is TGCGCCAGCAGCCGGTTGGGACACAGCAGCGATACGCAGTATTTT. Based on the CDR3 plus reference TRBV5-1 and TRBJ2-3, the full variable domain is KAGVTQTPRYLIKTRGQQVTLSCSPISGHRSVSWYQQTPGQGLQFLFEYFSETQRNKGNFPGRFSGRQFSNSRSEMNVSTLELGDSALYLCASSRLGHSSDTQYFGPGTRLTVL.

This sequence joins TRBV2 and TRBJ1-2; 7 nucleotides agree with TRBD1. V lost 2 bases to trimming and J lost 4 bases; unmatched junction nucleotides: 13. This CDR3 region has 17 residues. Germline CDR1 and CDR2: SNHLY and FYNNEI. The CDR3 spells CASSESRVSDRVYGYTF. CDR3 coding DNA: TGTGCCAGCAGTGAAAGTAGGGTTTCTGACAGGGTCTATGGCTACACCTTC.

V usage is TRBV6-5 and J usage is TRBJ2-7; D not certain. V lost 6 bases to trimming and J lost 4 bases, with 10 bases between them. This CDR3 has 12 residues. The germline CDR1 and CDR2 sequences are MNHEY and SVGAGI. This CDR3 is CASSLFNYEQYF. The CDR3 DNA follows: TGTGCCAGCAGCCTCTTTAATTACGAGCAGTACTTC.

The rearrangement links TRBV29-1 to TRBJ2-3, with TRBD1 identical over 7 bases. V gave up 7 bases and J gave up 2 bases; unmatched junction bases: 15. Germline assignment: CDR1 SQVTM and CDR2 ANQGSEA. The CDR3 sequence is 16 residues long. The CDR3 sequence: CSGQVGQLPSTDTQYF. CDR3 nucleotide sequence: TGCAGCGGCCAAGTGGGACAGCTCCCGTCCACAGATACGCAGTATTTT.

The chain uses TRBV9 and TRBJ1-3; no clear D. The CDR3 consists of 14 residues. The V gene's germline CDR1 is SGDLS and CDR2 YYNGEE. V was cut by 4 bases and J by 4 bases, with 12 bases left in between. The CDR3 DNA follows: TGTGCCAGCAGCACAGAATCACAGGGAAACACCATATATTTT. As protein: CASSTESQGNTIYF.

The rearrangement joins TRBV20-1 to TRBJ1-2; D is undetermined. Trimming removed 6 bases from V and 2 bases from J, with 4 bases in between. The CDR3 runs 10 residues. The germline gives CDR1 DFQATT, CDR2 SNEGSKA (reference sequence). The CDR3 DNA follows: TGCAGTGCCGGGAACTATGGCTACACCTTC. Protein product: CSAGNYGYTF.

J is TRBJ1-3 and V is TRBV5-5; a weak D match, TRBD1 (5 bases). The CDR3 has 16 amino acids. CDR1 and CDR2 (germline): SGHKS, YYEKEE (reference sequence). The V end lost 4 bases, the J end lost 0 bases, and 14 bases lay between the germline ends. CDR3 amino acids: CASSPRQGLSGNTIYF. The CDR3 DNA reads TGTGCCAGCAGCCCCCGTCAGGGACTCTCTGGAAACACCATATATTTT.

The chain is built from TRBV19 and TRBJ1-1; D is perhaps TRBD1 (5 bases). The V gene's germline CDR1 is LNHDA and CDR2 SQIVND (reference sequence). Trimming pared 5 bases from V and 0 bases from J, leaving 13 bases between. The CDR3 has 15 amino acids. The chain's CDR3 is CASSSAGYMNTEAFF. CDR3 in DNA: TGTGCCAGTAGTTCTGCAGGGTACATGAACACTGAAGCTTTCTTT.

The J gene is TRBJ2-4, the V gene TRBV28; 8 nucleotides line up with TRBD1. The CDR3 loop spans 15 amino acids. V lost 5 bases, J lost 1 base, and 4 bases stayed unmatched. CDR1 and CDR2 (germline): MDHEN, SYDVKM. CDR3 region: CASSTTGGAKNIQYF. The CDR3 DNA sequence: TGTGCCAGCAGTACAACAGGGGGGGCCAAAAACATTCAGTACTTC.

The chain carries TRBV5-5 and TRBJ1-2; possibly TRBD1 for D (6 bases). The CDR3 sequence is 13 residues long. Germline assignment: CDR1 SGHKS and CDR2 YYEKEE (reference sequence). V was trimmed by 4 bases and J by 2 bases, leaving 9 bases between them. The CDR3 sequence is CASSGQGNYGYTF. In DNA, the CDR3 is TGTGCCAGCAGCGGCCAGGGGAACTATGGCTACACCTTC.

V is TRBV4-3 and J is TRBJ2-5; possible D gene TRBD2, 6 bases. Germline CDR1 reads LGHNA; CDR2 reads YSLEER. Trimming took off 4 bases at V and 2 bases at J, with 17 bases between the two ends. The CDR3 runs to 16 residues. The CDR3 protein is CASSPFPSRGQETQYF. CDR3 in DNA: TGCGCCAGCAGCCCGTTCCCTTCCCGGGGGCAAGAGACCCAGTACTTC.

This chain's CDR3 is CASSIRTGYYEQYF. The CDR3 DNA follows: TGTGCCAGTAGTATAAGGACAGGGTACTACGAGCAGTACTTC. The chain couples TRBV19 to TRBJ2-7, with 8 positions matching TRBD1. CDR1 and CDR2 from the germline V gene are LNHDA and SQIVND (reference sequence). V was pared by 2 bases and J by 3 bases, with 3 bases of the junction left unmatched. The CDR3 runs to 14 residues.

V gene TRBV19 combines with J gene TRBJ1-2; the match to TRBD1 covers 9 bases. Unmatched junction bases numbered 7, after V lost 0 bases and J lost 5 bases. Germline V gives CDR1 LNHDA, CDR2 SQIVND (reference sequence). The CDR3 is 16 amino acids. The CDR3 here is CASSIDADRGSYGYTF. CDR3 DNA: TGTGCCAGTAGTATAGATGCCGACAGGGGGTCTTATGGCTACACCTTC.

V gene TRBV6-5 combines with J gene TRBJ1-4; TRBD1 matches 9 bases. Germline CDR1 MNHEY, CDR2 SVGAGI. The length of the CDR3 is 14 residues. With V trimmed by 5 bases and J by 5 bases, 3 bases remained unmatched. CDR3 in amino acids: CASSPDRGNEKLFF. CDR3 nucleotide sequence: TGTGCCAGCAGTCCGGACAGGGGAAATGAAAAACTGTTTTTT.

This chain uses TRBV27 with TRBJ1-2; possible D gene TRBD1, 5 bases. CDR3 length equals 15 residues. From germline, CDR1 is MNHEY and CDR2 SMNVEV (reference sequence). V was pared by 2 bases and J by 0 bases, with 10 bases between. This chain's CDR3 is CASSLGGISNYGYTF. CDR3 coding DNA: TGTGCCAGCAGTTTAGGGGGGATTTCTAACTATGGCTACACCTTC.

The rearrangement links TRBV6-2 or TRBV6-3 to TRBJ1-5, with 8 bases that match TRBD1. The CDR3 sequence is 14 residues long. V lost 6 bases to trimming and J lost 4 bases; unmatched junction nucleotides: 5. Germline CDR1 is MNHEY and CDR2 is SVGEGT. In DNA, the CDR3 is TGTGCCAGCAGCTCCTACAGGGGGAATCAGCCCCAGCATTTT. It specifies CASSSYRGNQPQHF.

The V and J genes are TRBV30 and TRBJ2-7; 7 bases line up with TRBD2. Per germline, CDR1 GTSNPN and CDR2 SVGIG (reference sequence). The V gene end was trimmed by 7 bases and the J gene end by 6 bases; junction bases not matched to a gene: 15. The CDR3 is 14 amino acids. The CDR3 DNA is TGTGCCTTAGAGAGGCCGAGACTAGCACGCGAGCAGTACTTC. As protein: CALERPRLAREQYF.

The J gene is TRBJ2-7, the V gene TRBV6-5; the D gene is possibly TRBD1 (5 bases). Per germline, CDR1 MNHEY and CDR2 SVGAGI. The V end was cut by 5 bases, the J end by 0 bases, with 11 bases between. The CDR3 spans 14 residues. CDR3 residues: CASSSNTGSYEQYF. The CDR3 nucleotides are TGTGCCAGCAGTAGTAATACAGGCTCCTACGAGCAGTACTTC.

The J gene is TRBJ2-6, the V gene TRBV6-5, with 7 bases that match TRBD2. V dropped 4 bases and J dropped 0; count of bases not matched to a gene: 3. Per germline, CDR1 MNHEY and CDR2 SVGAGI. The CDR3 length is 16 residues. The CDR3 bases are TGTGCCAGCAGTTCCACGGGGGGCTCTGGGGCCAACGTCCTGACTTTC. Protein: CASSSTGGSGANVLTF.

The chain couples TRBV24-1 to TRBJ2-3; D gene ambiguous. The CDR3 runs to 13 residues. Per the germline V gene, CDR1 is KGHDR and CDR2 is SFDVKD. Trimming stripped 7 bases from V and 3 bases from J, with 10 bases between. The CDR3 DNA is TGTGCCACCAGCCCCCGGTGGACAGATACGCAGTATTTT. Protein sequence: CATSPRWTDTQYF.

The chain is built from TRBV6-2 or TRBV6-3 and TRBJ1-2; D remains ambiguous. Germline lookup yields CDR1 MNHEY and CDR2 SVGEGT. With 2 bases removed from V and 8 bases from J, the gap between germline ends came to 12 bases. CDR3 length: 13 amino acids. The CDR3 here is CASSYRWRNGYTF. The DNA of the CDR3 is TGTGCCAGCAGTTACCGGTGGAGAAACGGCTACACCTTC.

V gene TRBV11-2 combines with J gene TRBJ2-7; a possible D gene is TRBD2 (6 bases). The CDR3 runs to 14 residues. Germline V gives CDR1 SGHAT, CDR2 FQNNGV. V dropped 7 bases and J dropped 0 bases, with 13 bases sitting between them. In DNA form, the CDR3 reads TGTGCCAGCACCGGGACCGGGAGCTCCTACGAGCAGTACTTC. Translated, it gives CASTGTGSSYEQYF.

This chain links TRBV5-1 with TRBJ2-5; 7 bases are shared with TRBD1. The CDR3 is 14 residues long. V lost 3 bases to trimming and J lost 2 bases; unmatched junction nucleotides: 4. Germline V gene data show CDR1 as SGHRS and CDR2 as YFSETQ. The DNA of the CDR3 is TGCGCCAGCAGCTGGACAGGCCGGCAAGAGACCCAGTACTTC. Translated: CASSWTGRQETQYF.

The gene calls are TRBV7-2 and TRBJ2-3, with TRBD2 as a possible D gene (5 bases). This CDR3 has 14 residues. V was shortened by 5 bases and J by 4 bases, with 13 bases between the two germline ends. Germline V CDR1 and CDR2: SGHTA, FQGNSA. The CDR3 DNA is TGTGCCAGCAGCCTCGGGATAGCGCCAGATACGCAGTATTTT. Its protein product is CASSLGIAPDTQYF. The full variable domain, with the rest looked up from reference TRBV7-2 and TRBJ2-3, is GAGVSQSPSNKVTEKGKDVELRCDPISGHTALYWYRQSLGQGLEFLIYFQGNSAPDKSGLPSDRFSAERTGGSVSTLTIQRTQQEDSAVYLCASSLGIAPDTQYFGPGTRLTVL.

This sequence joins TRBV7-2 and TRBJ1-3, with 7 bases that match TRBD1. The germline V gene has CDR1 SGHTA and CDR2 FQGNSA. J gave up 4 bases and V 1 base, and 10 bases lay outside the gene matches. The CDR3 spans 17 residues. The CDR3, as DNA: TGTGCCAGCAGCTTAGACGGAGGGGGCGCATCCGGAAACACCATATATTTT. Translation: CASSLDGGGASGNTIYF.

The V gene is TRBV7-3, the J gene TRBJ2-3; 9 bases align to TRBD2. Losses at the gene ends were 0 bases for V and 2 bases for J; bases not matched to a gene: 6. CDR3 length: 17 residues. Per germline, CDR1 SGHTA and CDR2 FQGTGA. In DNA form, the CDR3 reads TGTGCCAGCAGCTTAACGAGGGCGGGAGGGCCCACAGATACGCAGTATTTT. Translating gives CASSLTRAGGPTDTQYF.

This chain joins TRBV7-2 and TRBJ2-2, with TRBD2 matching 12 bases. The CDR3 is 16 amino acids. V was pared by 5 bases and J by 4 bases, with 5 bases of the junction left unmatched. Germline V gene data show CDR1 as SGHTA and CDR2 as FQGNSA. In DNA, the CDR3 is TGTGCCAGCAGCCCCCTAGCGGGAGGGGTCACCGGGGAGCTGTTTTTT. This translates into CASSPLAGGVTGELFF.

In DNA, the CDR3 is TGTGCCAGCAGTTACTCAGGGAGCGCAACTAATGAAAAACTGTTTTTT. Its translation: CASSYSGSATNEKLFF. The gene calls are TRBV6-2 or TRBV6-3 and TRBJ1-4; no reliable D call. V was pared by 0 bases and J by 0 bases, with 8 bases between. Germline V gene lookup returns CDR1 MNHEY and CDR2 SVGEGT. The CDR3 consists of 16 residues.

This chain links TRBV28 with TRBJ2-1; unclear D gene. Germline assignment: CDR1 MDHEN and CDR2 SYDVKM. V lost 5 bases, J lost 0 bases, and 17 bases lay in between. CDR3 length equals 17 residues. CDR3 residues: CASSPPRVGSSYNEQFF. DNA of the CDR3: TGTGCCAGCAGTCCACCTCGGGTGGGTAGCTCCTACAATGAGCAGTTCTTC.